This T cell receptor beta chain is drawn from a study of graft-versus-host responses after intestinal transplantation. At the level of the study: Multivisceral, liver-intestinal, or isolated intestinal grafts were transplanted into recipients. The recipients all started with anti-thymocyte globulin induction and then took tacrolimus and steroids for two to four years. Regarding the study as a whole: Within allografts, high graft-versus-host to host-versus-graft clonal ratios were seen among patients with graft-donor T cell macrochimerism. There were GvH clones found in recipient marrow, and some of them appeared first in ileum or blood.

Profiling relied on immunoSEQ multiplex PCR, and the TCRdb table lists in-frame clones only, not all of them. The sample records more than 70,000 clones, roughly 85% being singletons. This clone came up a few times. Its antigen remains unidentified. Germline assignment: CDR1 SGHVS and CDR2 FQNEAQ. V shed 5 bases, J shed 5 bases, and the junction held 8 bases outside the gene matches. The CDR3 is made up of 14 amino acids. This receptor was taken from a human donor who received an intestinal transplant. This chain uses TRBV7-8 with TRBJ2-5; 7 nucleotides match TRBD2. Sequencing used unstimulated CD4+ T cells sorted from spleen or lymph node cells, obtained before intestinal transplant. The CDR3 coding sequence is TGTGCCAGCAGCCAGGGAGGGGCGTCGGAGACCCAGTACTTC. Its protein product is CASSQGGASETQYF.